The TCR beta chain under discussion was sequenced for a study of T cell repertoires in cytomegalovirus infection. For the study at large: In public TCR beta signatures, there were indications of both CMV infection and matching HLA type. Regarding the study as a whole: CMV-specific HLA-C-restricted TCR beta clonotypes dominated the ex vivo response.

Germline CDR1 and CDR2: KGHSH and LQKENI. V was shortened by 2 bases and J by 4 bases, with 14 bases between the two germline ends. The CDR3 is 15 residues long. TCRdb re-called the reads with MiXCR, one entry per CDR3 protein. Among hundreds of thousands of distinct CDR3 sequences listed, 30% to 40% were seen once. Worth noting for this clonotype: No antigen is known for it.

The specimen comprised cultured PBMCs, sampled from culture after CMV antigen stimulation. This TCR derives from a human donor in good health (CMV status not recorded). Some clones in this sample may be carry-over from other donors' samples. The chain combines TRBV18 with TRBJ1-2; D possibly corresponds to TRBD1 (6 bases). The CDR3: CASSPGQPGPYGYTF. The CDR3 nucleotides are TGTGCCAGCTCACCAGGACAGCCTGGGCCCTATGGCTACACCTTC. The entire variable domain, with the rest obtained from reference TRBV18 and TRBJ1-2, is as follows: NAGVMQNPRHLVRRRGQEARLRCSPMKGHSHVYWYRQLPEEGLKFMVYLQKENIIDESGMPKERFSAEFPKEGPSILRIQQVVRGDSAAYFCASSPGQPGPYGYTFGSGTRLTVV.